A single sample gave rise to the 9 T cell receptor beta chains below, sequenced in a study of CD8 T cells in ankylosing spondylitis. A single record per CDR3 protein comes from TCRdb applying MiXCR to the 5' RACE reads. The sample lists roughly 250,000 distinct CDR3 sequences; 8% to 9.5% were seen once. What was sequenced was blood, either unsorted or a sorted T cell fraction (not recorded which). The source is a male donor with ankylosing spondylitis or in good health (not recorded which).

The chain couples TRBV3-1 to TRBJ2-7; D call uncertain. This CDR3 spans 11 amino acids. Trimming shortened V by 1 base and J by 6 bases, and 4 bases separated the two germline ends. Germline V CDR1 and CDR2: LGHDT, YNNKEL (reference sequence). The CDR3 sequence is CASSQALEQYF. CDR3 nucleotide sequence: TGTGCCAGCAGCCAAGCCCTCGAGCAGTACTTC.

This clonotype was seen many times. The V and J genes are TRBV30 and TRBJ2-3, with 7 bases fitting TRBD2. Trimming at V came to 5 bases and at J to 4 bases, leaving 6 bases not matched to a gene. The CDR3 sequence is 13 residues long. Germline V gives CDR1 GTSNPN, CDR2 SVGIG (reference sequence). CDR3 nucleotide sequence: TGTGCCTGGGGGACCGCGGGAGCAGATACGCAGTATTTT. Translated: CAWGTAGADTQYF.

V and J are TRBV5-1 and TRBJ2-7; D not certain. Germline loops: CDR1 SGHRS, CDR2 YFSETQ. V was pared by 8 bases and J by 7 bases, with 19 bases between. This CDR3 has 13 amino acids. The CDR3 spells CASHRAEPKEQYF. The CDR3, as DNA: TGCGCCAGTCACCGGGCAGAGCCAAAAGAGCAGTACTTC.

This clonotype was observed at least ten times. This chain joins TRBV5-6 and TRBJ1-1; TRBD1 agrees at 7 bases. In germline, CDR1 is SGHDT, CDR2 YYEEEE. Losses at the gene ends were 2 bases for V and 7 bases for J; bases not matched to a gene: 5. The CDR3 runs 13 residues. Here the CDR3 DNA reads TGTGCCAGCAGCTTCAGGGGGATCCATGAAGCTTTCTTT. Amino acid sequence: CASSFRGIHEAFF. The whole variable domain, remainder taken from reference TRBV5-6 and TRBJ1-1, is DAGVTQSPTHLIKTRGQQVTLRCSPKSGHDTVSWYQQALGQGPQFIFQYYEEEERQRGNFPDRFSGHQFPNYSSELNVNALLLGDSALYLCASSFRGIHEAFFGQGTRLTVV.

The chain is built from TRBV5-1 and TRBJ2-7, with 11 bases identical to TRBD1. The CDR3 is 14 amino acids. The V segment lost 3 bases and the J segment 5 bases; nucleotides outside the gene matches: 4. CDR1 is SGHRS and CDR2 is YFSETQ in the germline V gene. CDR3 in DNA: TGCGCCAGCAGCTCGGACAGGGGGCAAAACGAGCAGTACTTC. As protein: CASSSDRGQNEQYF.

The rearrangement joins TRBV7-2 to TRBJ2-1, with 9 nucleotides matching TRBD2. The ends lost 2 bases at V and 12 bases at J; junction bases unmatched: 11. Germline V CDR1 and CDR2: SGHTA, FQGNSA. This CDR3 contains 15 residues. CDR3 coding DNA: TGTGCCAGCAGCTTAATCCTGGCTAGCGGGGAGAGGCAGTTCTTC. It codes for CASSLILASGERQFF.

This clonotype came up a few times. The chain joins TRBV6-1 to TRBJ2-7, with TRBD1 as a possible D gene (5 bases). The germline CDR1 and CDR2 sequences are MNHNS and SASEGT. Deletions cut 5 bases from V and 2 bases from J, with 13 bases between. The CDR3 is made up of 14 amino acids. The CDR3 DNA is TGTGCCAGCAGTCCGACAGACTCAACCTACGAGCAGTACTTC. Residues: CASSPTDSTYEQYF.

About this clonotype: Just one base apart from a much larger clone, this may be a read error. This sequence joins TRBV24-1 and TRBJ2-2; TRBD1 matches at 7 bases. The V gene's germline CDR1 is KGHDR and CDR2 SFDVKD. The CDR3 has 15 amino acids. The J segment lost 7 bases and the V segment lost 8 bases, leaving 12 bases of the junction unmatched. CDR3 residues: CATKGRGSENGELFF. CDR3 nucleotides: TGTGCCACCAAGGGCAGGGGGAGTGAAAACGGGGAGCTGTTTTTT.

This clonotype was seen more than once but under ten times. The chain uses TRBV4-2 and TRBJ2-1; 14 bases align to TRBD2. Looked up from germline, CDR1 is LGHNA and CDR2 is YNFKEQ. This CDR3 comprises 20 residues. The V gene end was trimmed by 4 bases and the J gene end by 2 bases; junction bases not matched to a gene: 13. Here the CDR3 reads CASSRAPGLAGARTYNEQFF. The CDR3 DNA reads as TGTGCCAGCAGCCGAGCCCCGGGACTAGCGGGAGCCCGCACCTACAATGAGCAGTTCTTC.